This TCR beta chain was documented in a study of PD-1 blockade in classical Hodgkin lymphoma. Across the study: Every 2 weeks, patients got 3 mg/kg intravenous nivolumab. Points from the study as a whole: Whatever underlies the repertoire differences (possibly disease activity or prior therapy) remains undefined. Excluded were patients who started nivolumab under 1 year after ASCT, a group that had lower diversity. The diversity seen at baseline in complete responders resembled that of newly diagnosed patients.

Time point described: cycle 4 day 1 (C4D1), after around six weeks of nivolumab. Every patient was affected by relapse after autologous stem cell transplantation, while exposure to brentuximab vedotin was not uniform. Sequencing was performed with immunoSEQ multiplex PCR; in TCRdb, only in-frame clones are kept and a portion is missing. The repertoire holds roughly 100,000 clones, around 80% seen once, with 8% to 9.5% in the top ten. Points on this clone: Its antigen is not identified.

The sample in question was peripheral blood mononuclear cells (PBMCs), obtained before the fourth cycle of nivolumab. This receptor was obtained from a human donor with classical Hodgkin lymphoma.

The CDR3 DNA follows: TGTGCCAGTAGTATAGGCCAGGGAAGGCCCTATGGCTACACCTTC. It encodes CASSIGQGRPYGYTF. The chain recombines TRBV19 with TRBJ1-2; the D gene is possibly TRBD1 (5 bases). The CDR3 spans 15 residues. V lost 1 base and J lost 4, with 13 bases in between. Per germline, CDR1 LNHDA and CDR2 SQIVND (reference sequence).